The 21 T cell receptor beta chains reported below all come from one sample, sequenced in a study of beta chain features in type 1 diabetes. The entirety of the isolated RNA underwent reverse transcription, so expressed TCRB transcripts were sequenced. Some clones are missing from TCRdb's copy, which holds only in-frame ones; the method was immunoSEQ multiplex PCR. Found here are hundreds of thousands of clones, 10% to 12% of them singletons; the top ten hold over 0.035%. Sequenced: naive CD4+ T cells from blood. The receptor set was obtained from a woman under 30 in good health.

This clone was detected only a few times. This sequence joins TRBV7-9 and TRBJ2-3, with 8 bases lining up with TRBD1. Germline CDR1 and CDR2: SEHNR and FQNEAQ (reference sequence). The ends lost 6 bases at V and 2 bases at J; junction bases unmatched: 10. CDR3 length equals 16 residues. CDR3 bases: TGTGCCAGCAGAACCGACAGGGGAATACTCACAGATACGCAGTATTTT. Its protein product is CASRTDRGILTDTQYF.

This clone has only a few counts. The chain is built from TRBV7-9 and TRBJ1-2; no clear D. The CDR3 is 11 residues long. Trimming removed 0 bases from V and 14 bases from J, with 10 bases in between. Per the germline V gene, CDR1 is SEHNR and CDR2 is FQNEAQ (reference sequence). The CDR3 bases are TGTGCCAGCAGCTTAGCCGGCCCAATGACCTTC. Translated: CASSLAGPMTF.

Only a few counts were recorded for this clone. The rearrangement uses TRBV27 and TRBJ1-1; D remains unclear. Per the germline V gene, CDR1 is MNHEY and CDR2 is SMNVEV (reference sequence). V was trimmed by 5 bases and J by 0 bases, leaving 7 bases between them. The CDR3 extends over 13 amino acids. The CDR3 region has the DNA TGTGCCAGCAGTGCCCGTCTGAACACTGAAGCTTTCTTT. It encodes CASSARLNTEAFF.

This clone showed up just a few times. The rearrangement links TRBV7-9 to TRBJ1-4, with a possible D match to TRBD1 (6 bases). Germline CDR1 and CDR2: SEHNR and FQNEAQ (reference sequence). CDR3 length: 14 residues. V shed 0 bases and J shed 6 bases, with 8 bases lying between them. The CDR3 bases are TGTGCCAGCAGCTTAGCGGGGGCTGATGAAAAACTGTTTTTT. Amino acid sequence: CASSLAGADEKLFF.

The chain uses TRBV15 and TRBJ1-1; D perhaps matches TRBD1 (6 bases). CDR1 and CDR2 from the germline V gene are LNHNV and YYDKDF (reference sequence). Trimming removed 5 bases from V and 6 bases from J, with 19 bases in between. The CDR3 extends over 15 amino acids. This chain's CDR3 is CATSPARQVIAEAFF. CDR3 DNA: TGTGCCACCAGCCCTGCCCGACAGGTTATAGCTGAAGCTTTCTTT.

V usage is TRBV18 and J usage is TRBJ2-7; 9 bases agree with TRBD1. The CDR3 consists of 16 residues. Unmatched junction bases numbered 9, after V lost 3 bases and J lost 3 bases. Germline CDR1 KGHSH, CDR2 LQKENI. The chain's CDR3 is CASSPVGTGPIYEQYF. CDR3 nucleotides: TGTGCCAGCTCACCGGTAGGGACAGGGCCGATCTACGAGCAGTACTTC.

This clone has only a few counts. CDR3 amino acids: CASSDINIDEQFF. In DNA, the CDR3 is TGCGCCAGCAGCGATATCAACATAGATGAGCAGTTCTTC. This sequence joins TRBV5-1 and TRBJ2-1; D is unclear. The CDR3 contains 13 residues. Germline V gene data show CDR1 as SGHRS and CDR2 as YFSETQ. Trimming stripped 4 bases from V and 8 bases from J, with 13 bases between.

The genes are TRBV10-3 and TRBJ2-3; the match to TRBD1 covers 7 bases. CDR3 length equals 14 residues. Germline V CDR1 and CDR2: ENHRY, SYGVKD. The junction had 13 bases not matched to a gene; V was cut back by 10 bases and J by 6 bases. The CDR3 sequence is CATSDRAFSDTQYF. The CDR3 DNA sequence: TGTGCCACCAGCGACAGGGCTTTTTCCGATACGCAGTATTTT.

The chain couples TRBV30 to TRBJ1-2; TRBD1 matches 10 bases. CDR1 and CDR2 (germline): GTSNPN, SVGIG (reference sequence). Germline trimming cut 3 bases from V and 5 bases from J; bases unmatched to any gene: 12. The CDR3 has 16 residues. The CDR3 reads CAWSRPGQGEHYGYTF. CDR3 nucleotides: TGTGCCTGGAGCAGACCCGGACAGGGGGAACATTATGGCTACACCTTC.

This clone showed up just a few times. This chain joins TRBV5-4 and TRBJ2-1, with 9 bases identical to TRBD2. Unmatched junction bases numbered 7, after V lost 4 bases and J lost 5 bases. CDR1 and CDR2 from the germline V gene are SGHNT and YYREEE (reference sequence). The CDR3 runs 15 residues. The CDR3 DNA follows: TGTGCCAGCAGCACACCGACTAGCGGAAACAATGAGCAGTTCTTC. Translating it yields CASSTPTSGNNEQFF.

This clone showed up just a few times. This rearrangement joins TRBV2 to TRBJ2-5; 10 bases fit TRBD2. The CDR3 contains 17 residues. In germline, CDR1 is SNHLY, CDR2 FYNNEI. V lost 3 bases, J lost 2 bases, and 9 bases stayed unmatched. DNA of the CDR3: TGTGCCAGCAGTGATCTGATTAGCGGGGGGCGTCAAGAGACCCAGTACTTC. Translated, it gives CASSDLISGGRQETQYF.

The chain links TRBV9 to TRBJ2-3; tentatively, D is TRBD1 or TRBD2 (5 bases each). The CDR3 has 17 residues. Deletions cut 3 bases from V and 0 bases from J, with 17 bases between. The germline V gene has CDR1 SGDLS and CDR2 YYNGEE. In nucleotides, the CDR3 is TGTGCCAGCAGCGGCGCTGCCGGGACGGGGAGCACAGATACGCAGTATTTT. Translation: CASSGAAGTGSTDTQYF.

The V call is TRBV7-9, the J call TRBJ1-4, with D perhaps matching TRBD1 (6 bases). V dropped 0 bases and J dropped 8 bases, with 13 bases sitting between them. Germline V gene lookup returns CDR1 SEHNR and CDR2 FQNEAQ (reference sequence). The CDR3 extends over 15 amino acids. The CDR3 spells CASSLAAGAREKLFF. The CDR3 DNA reads TGTGCCAGCAGCTTAGCGGCAGGGGCGCGGGAAAAACTGTTTTTT.

The J gene is TRBJ2-3, the V gene TRBV9; maybe TRBD2 (6 bases). Germline V lookup: CDR1 SGDLS, CDR2 YYNGEE. This CDR3 is built from 16 residues. V dropped 0 bases and J dropped 0 bases, with 11 bases sitting between them. DNA of the CDR3: TGTGCCAGCAGCGTAGTCGGAGGGGTGAGCACAGATACGCAGTATTTT. Translation gives CASSVVGGVSTDTQYF.

The rearrangement links TRBV2 to TRBJ2-5; no definite D call. The CDR3 sequence is 14 residues long. Germline V gene sequence: CDR1 SNHLY, CDR2 FYNNEI. The V gene lost 6 bases and the J gene lost 3 bases, with 14 bases spanning the gap. Here the CDR3 DNA reads TGTGCCAGCAGCGCTGGACCCGCCGAAGAGACCCAGTACTTC. The encoded protein is CASSAGPAEETQYF. Full variable domain (rest looked up from reference TRBV2 and TRBJ2-5): EPEVTQTPSHQVTQMGQEVILRCVPISNHLYFYWYRQILGQKVEFLVSFYNNEISEKSEIFDDQFSVERPDGSNFTLKIRSTKLEDSAMYFCASSAGPAEETQYFGPGTRLLVL.

The rearrangement joins TRBV6-6 to TRBJ2-5; possibly TRBD1 for D (5 bases). CDR3 length: 14 amino acids. V was pared by 4 bases and J by 2 bases, with 11 bases between. Germline values: CDR1 MNHNY, CDR2 SVGAGI (reference sequence). In nucleotides, the CDR3 is TGTGCCAGCAGTTCAAGGGGCAGTCAAGAGACCCAGTACTTC. As protein: CASSSRGSQETQYF.

This clone came up a few times. V gene TRBV7-2 combines with J gene TRBJ2-4; maybe TRBD1 (5 bases). The V end was cut by 6 bases, the J end by 8 bases, with 23 bases between. The germline V gene has CDR1 SGHTA and CDR2 FQGNSA. This CDR3 is 16 amino acids long. DNA of the CDR3: TGTGCCAGCAGTTTCCACCCAGGGAATTCGAGAGACATTCAGTACTTC. This codes for CASSFHPGNSRDIQYF.

V is TRBV7-2 and J is TRBJ2-1, with 14 positions matching TRBD2. Germline V gene lookup returns CDR1 SGHTA and CDR2 FQGNSA. The CDR3 is made up of 15 amino acids. Trimming cost V 5 bases and J 10 bases; bases outside gene matches: 7. CDR3 nucleotide sequence: TGTGCCAGCAGCCCGCAGGGACTAGCGGGGGAGGAGCAGTTCTTC. This translates into CASSPQGLAGEEQFF.

The chain recombines TRBV27 with TRBJ1-1, with a possible D match to TRBD1 (5 bases). Germline V gene data show CDR1 as MNHEY and CDR2 as SMNVEV (reference sequence). V lost 7 bases and J lost 5, with 17 bases in between. This CDR3 comprises 14 residues. The CDR3: CASTTQPGRTEAFF. In DNA form, the CDR3 reads TGTGCCAGCACCACCCAGCCGGGGCGGACTGAAGCTTTCTTT.

This clone showed up just a few times. The chain links TRBV9 to TRBJ1-1, with 9 bases fitting TRBD1. V dropped 4 bases and J dropped 2; count of bases not matched to a gene: 3. CDR3 size: 14 residues. Per the germline V gene, CDR1 is SGDLS and CDR2 is YYNGEE. The CDR3 region is CASSQTGGNTEAFF. The CDR3 nucleotides read TGTGCCAGCAGCCAGACAGGGGGAAACACTGAAGCTTTCTTT.

This clone was seen only a few times. The rearrangement joins TRBV5-1 to TRBJ1-1; D unresolved. Trimming left V 4 bases short and J 1 base short, with 8 bases between. Germline CDR1 is SGHRS and CDR2 is YFSETQ. This CDR3 is built from 13 residues. Here the CDR3 reads CASSHLRNTEAFF. The DNA for the CDR3 is TGCGCCAGCAGCCACTTAAGGAACACTGAAGCTTTCTTT.